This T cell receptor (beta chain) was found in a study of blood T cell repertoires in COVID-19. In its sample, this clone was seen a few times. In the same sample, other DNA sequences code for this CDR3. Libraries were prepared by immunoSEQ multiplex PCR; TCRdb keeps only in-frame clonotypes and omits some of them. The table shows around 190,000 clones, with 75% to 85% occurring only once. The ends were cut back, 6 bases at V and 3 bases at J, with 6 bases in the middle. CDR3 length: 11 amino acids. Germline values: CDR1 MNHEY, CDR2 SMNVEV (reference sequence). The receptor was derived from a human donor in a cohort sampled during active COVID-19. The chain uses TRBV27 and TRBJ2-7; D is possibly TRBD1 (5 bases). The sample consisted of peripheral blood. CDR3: CASSQGYEQYF. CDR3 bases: TGTGCCAGCAGCCAGGGCTACGAGCAGTACTTC.